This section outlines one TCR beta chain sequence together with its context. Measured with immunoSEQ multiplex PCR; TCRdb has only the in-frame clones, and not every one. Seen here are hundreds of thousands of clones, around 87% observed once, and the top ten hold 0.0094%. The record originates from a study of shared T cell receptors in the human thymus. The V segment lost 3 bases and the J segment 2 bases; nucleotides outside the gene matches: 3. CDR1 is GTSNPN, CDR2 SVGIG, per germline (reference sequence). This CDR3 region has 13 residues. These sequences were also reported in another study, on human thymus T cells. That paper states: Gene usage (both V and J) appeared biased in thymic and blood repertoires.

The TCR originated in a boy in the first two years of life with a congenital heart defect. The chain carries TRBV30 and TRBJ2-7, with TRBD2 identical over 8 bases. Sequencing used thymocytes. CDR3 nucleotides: TGTGCCTGGAGACGGGGGGGGCCCTACGAGCAGTACTTC. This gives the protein CAWRRGGPYEQYF.